This T cell receptor beta chain is drawn from a study of blood T cell repertoires in COVID-19. About the research overall: Material from acute and convalescent COVID-19 was sourced from the United States, Italy and Spain. The analysed material was cDNA or gDNA that came from T cells, B-cell-depleted T cells, or PBMCs.

Under the authors' procedure: How many nucleated cells were present was estimated from reference gene primer amplification. Clones were read by immunoSEQ multiplex PCR, and TCRdb kept only the in-frame ones, dropping some. That table supplies the V and J calls and clone size; D and trimming were determined from the DNA. The sample carries roughly 190,000 clones, approximately 87% recorded once. The V and J ends lost 0 bases and 6 bases, in that order; junction bases with no gene match: 7. This CDR3 is 16 amino acids long. Per germline, CDR1 KGHSH and CDR2 LQKENI. The V call is TRBV18, the J call TRBJ2-3; 9 bases fit TRBD1. This sequence was found in a man in his late teens or twenties with active or convalescent COVID-19. The specimen was peripheral blood. The CDR3 loop reads CASSPPTGGFSDTQYF. CDR3 nucleotides: TGTGCCAGCTCACCACCCACAGGGGGCTTTTCCGATACGCAGTATTTT.